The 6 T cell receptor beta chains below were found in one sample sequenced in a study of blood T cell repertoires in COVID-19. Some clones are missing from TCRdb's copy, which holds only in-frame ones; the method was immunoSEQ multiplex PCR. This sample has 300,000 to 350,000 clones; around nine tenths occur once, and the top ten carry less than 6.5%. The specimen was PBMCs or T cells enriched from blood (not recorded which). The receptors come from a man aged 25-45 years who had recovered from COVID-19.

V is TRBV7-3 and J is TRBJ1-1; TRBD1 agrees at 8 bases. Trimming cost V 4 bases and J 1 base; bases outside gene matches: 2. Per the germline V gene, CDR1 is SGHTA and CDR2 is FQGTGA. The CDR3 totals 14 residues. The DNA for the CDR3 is TGTGCCAGCAGCTCAGGGACAGGGAACACTGAAGCTTTCTTT. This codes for CASSSGTGNTEAFF.

CDR3 nucleotides: TGTGCCAGCAGCTTAATAATGCCCAGCGGGGAGCAGTACTTC. It translates to CASSLIMPSGEQYF. V gene TRBV7-2 combines with J gene TRBJ2-7, with D possibly being TRBD2 (6 bases). The CDR3 totals 14 residues. V was clipped by 2 bases and J by 7 bases, with 15 bases between them. Germline V gives CDR1 SGHTA, CDR2 FQGNSA.

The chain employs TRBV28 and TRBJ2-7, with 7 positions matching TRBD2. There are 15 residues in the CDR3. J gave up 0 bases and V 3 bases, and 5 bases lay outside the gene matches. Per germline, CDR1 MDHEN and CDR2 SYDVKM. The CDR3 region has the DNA TGTGCCAGCAGTTTTCGGCTAGCGGTCTCCTACGAGCAGTACTTC. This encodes CASSFRLAVSYEQYF. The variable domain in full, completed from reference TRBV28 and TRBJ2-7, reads DVKVTQSSRYLVKRTGEKVFLECVQDMDHENMFWYRQDPGLGLRLIYFSYDVKMKEKGDIPEGYSVSREKKERFSLILESASTNQTSMYLCASSFRLAVSYEQYFGPGTRLTVT.

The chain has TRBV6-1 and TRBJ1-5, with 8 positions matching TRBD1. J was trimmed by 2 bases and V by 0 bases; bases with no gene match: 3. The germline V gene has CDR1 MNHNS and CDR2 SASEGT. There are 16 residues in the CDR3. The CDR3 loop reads CASSEAARGRNQPQHF. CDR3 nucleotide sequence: TGTGCCAGCAGTGAAGCGGCCAGGGGGCGCAATCAGCCCCAGCATTTT.

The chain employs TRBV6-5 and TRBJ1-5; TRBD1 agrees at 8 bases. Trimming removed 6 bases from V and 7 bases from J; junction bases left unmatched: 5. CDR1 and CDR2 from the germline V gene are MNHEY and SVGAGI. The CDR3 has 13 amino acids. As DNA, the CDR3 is TGTGCCAGCAGCCCGACAGGGGAACAGCCCCAGCATTTT. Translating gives CASSPTGEQPQHF.

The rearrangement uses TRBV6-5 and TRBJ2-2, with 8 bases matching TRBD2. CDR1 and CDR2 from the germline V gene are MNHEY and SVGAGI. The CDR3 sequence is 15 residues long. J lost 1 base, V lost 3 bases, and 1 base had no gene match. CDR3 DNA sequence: TGTGCCAGCAGTTATAGCGGGGAGAACACCGGGGAGCTGTTTTTT. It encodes CASSYSGENTGELFF.